This is a list of T cell receptor beta chains from one sample in a study of blood T cell repertoires in COVID-19. The assay was immunoSEQ multiplex PCR, and TCRdb's table has in-frame clones only and misses some. The repertoire holds around 200,000 clones, with approximately 87% as singletons. Specimen: peripheral blood. Source of these receptors: a man aged 70-80 years with active or convalescent COVID-19. Each CDR3 is given with its conserved first and last residue.

TRBJ1-5 | TRBV5-5 | 12 | CASSAGEQPQHF
TRBJ1-2 | TRBV27 | 15 | CASSPLVGGDYGYTF
TRBJ2-7 | TRBV10-3 | 14 | CATGGAWRVDEQYF
TRBJ1-5 | TRBV7-2 | 16 | CASSDTTGGGNQPQHF
TRBJ2-5 | TRBV6-5 | 15 | CASSPESGVAETQYF
TRBJ1-5 | TRBV12-3/TRBV12-4 | 12 | CASRKENQPQHF
TRBJ1-2 | TRBV20-1 | 11 | CSAREFRGYTF
TRBJ2-2 | TRBV5-6 | 15 | CASSPSSWHAGELFF
TRBJ2-4 | TRBV9 | 16 | CASSVAGGLAKNIQYF
TRBJ1-4 | TRBV15 | 15 | CATSRARGSGEKLFF
TRBJ2-2 | TRBV29-1 | 14 | CSAGTGIIAGELFF
TRBJ1-2 | TRBV28 | 17 | CASSLSGQGVTNYGYTF
TRBJ2-7 | TRBV6-2/TRBV6-3 | 18 | CASSRDRSGLAGIYEQYF
TRBJ1-2 | TRBV19 | 13 | CASSIQAETGYTF
TRBJ1-2 | TRBV28 | 15 | CASRGLGQGTYGYTF
TRBJ1-2 | TRBV5-6 | 16 | CASSLRGRSGRYGYTF
TRBJ2-7 | TRBV6-5 | 16 | CASSYSVGQMVGEQYF
TRBJ1-1 | TRBV10-3 | 13 | CAIRNRGNTEAFF
TRBJ2-1 | TRBV5-1 | 15 | CASSFGGPGVNEQFF
TRBJ1-5 | TRBV6-5 | 15 | CASSPRGLSNQPQHF
TRBJ2-5 | TRBV3-1/TRBV3-2 | 13 | CASWTGAGGTQYF
TRBJ1-2 | TRBV19 | 17 | CASATPGQRLRNYGYTF
TRBJ2-1 | TRBV5-1 | 14 | CASSLTSQANEQFF
TRBJ1-6 | TRBV21-1 | 16 | CASNRTGPRYNSPLHF
TRBJ2-3 | TRBV7-9 | 16 | CASSSGLAGAIDTQYF
TRBJ2-3 | TRBV6-2/TRBV6-3 | 18 | CASSYVVERRGTTDTQYF
TRBJ2-1 | TRBV11-2 | 16 | CASSLVAGGQYNEQFF
TRBJ2-1 | TRBV5-1 | 17 | CASSTGLAGGYDNEQFF
TRBJ2-7 | TRBV11-2 | 13 | CASSPWTTYEQYF
TRBJ2-7 | TRBV5-1 | 15 | CASSTQGRSVFEQYF
TRBJ2-1 | TRBV5-1 | 15 | CASSLGTSLYNEQFF
TRBJ1-1 | TRBV7-8 | 12 | CASSLTYTEAFF
TRBJ2-5 | TRBV18 | 16 | CASSSGREGHQETQYF
TRBJ2-1 | TRBV28 | 15 | CASSSAHRGGGEQFF
TRBJ1-3 | TRBV19 | 13 | CASRDNLGNTIYF
TRBJ2-7 | TRBV28 | 16 | CASSLGGAGVSYEQYF
TRBJ2-1 | TRBV19 | 14 | CASSIERLANEQFF
TRBJ1-2 | TRBV30 | 13 | CAWSVLQRGGYTF
TRBJ2-1 | TRBV5-1 | 16 | CASSALPAGGDNEQFF
TRBJ1-1 | TRBV2 | 14 | CASSDPGGWTEAFF
TRBJ1-5 | TRBV11-2 | 12 | CASSPTGGGQHF
TRBJ1-5 | TRBV4-3 | 17 | CASSQEIGARGNQPQHF
TRBJ1-1 | TRBV6-5 | 12 | CASSQMNTEAFF
TRBJ1-1 | TRBV3-1/TRBV3-2 | 11 | CASRGALEAFF
TRBJ2-3 | TRBV5-8 | 17 | CASSLGRGQLSTDTQYF